The sequence of this T cell receptor (beta chain) was determined in a study of cytomegalovirus exposure and HLA in healthy donors. About the study: Around 85 million unique TCR sequences came from HLA-typed donors in an early release.

Study results and limitations: Donor immune exposure was known only as CMV serostatus. When analyzed later, a missense DCLRE1C variant was found to be linked to TCR beta V- and J-gene trimming.

The trim removed 6 bases at V and 4 bases at J, leaving 3 bases unmatched. The CDR3 has 14 residues. Looked up from germline, CDR1 is SGHTA and CDR2 is FQGTGA. Regarding this clone: Antigen: not known.

Vbeta (60) and Jbeta (13) primers were used in the PCR. Profiling relied on immunoSEQ multiplex PCR, and the TCRdb table lists in-frame clones only, not all of them. The profile shows more than 85,000 clones, more than 75% of them singletons. The clonotype was recovered from a woman aged 45-60 years in good health and CMV-seropositive. The chain uses TRBV7-3 and TRBJ1-6; the match to TRBD1 covers 7 bases. The sequenced sample consisted of PBMCs. The CDR3 DNA is TGTGCCAGCAGTGGGACAGCTTATAATTCACCCCTCCACTTT. This encodes CASSGTAYNSPLHF. The whole variable domain, filled in from reference TRBV7-3 and TRBJ1-6, reads GAGVSQTPSNKVTEKGKYVELRCDPISGHTALYWYRQSLGQGPEFLIYFQGTGAADDSGLPNDRFFAVRPEGSVSTLKIQRTERGDSAVYLCASSGTAYNSPLHFGNGTRLTVT.